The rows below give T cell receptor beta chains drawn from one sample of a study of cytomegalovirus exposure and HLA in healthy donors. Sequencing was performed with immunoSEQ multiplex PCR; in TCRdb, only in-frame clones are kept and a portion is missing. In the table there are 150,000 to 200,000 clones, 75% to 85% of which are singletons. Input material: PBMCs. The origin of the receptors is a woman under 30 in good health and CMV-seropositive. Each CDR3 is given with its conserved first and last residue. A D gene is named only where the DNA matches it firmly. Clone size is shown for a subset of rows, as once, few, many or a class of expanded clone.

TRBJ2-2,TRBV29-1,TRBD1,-,TGCAGCGTTTTTGGGCCAGGGGGTTACCGGGAGCTGTTTTTT,CSVFGPGGYRELFF
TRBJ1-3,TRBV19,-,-,TGTGCCAGTAGTATGGATCCACTATCTGGAAACACCATATATTTT,CASSMDPLSGNTIYF
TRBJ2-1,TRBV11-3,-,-,TGTGCCAGCAGCTTACTAGGGGCCTACAATGAGCAGTTCTTC,CASSLLGAYNEQFF
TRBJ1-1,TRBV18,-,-,TGTGCCAGCTCACCATTTCAGGAGAACACTGAAGCTTTCTTT,CASSPFQENTEAFF
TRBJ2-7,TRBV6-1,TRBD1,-,TGTGCCAGCAGTGAAGGGACAGGGGGGTACGAGCAGTACTTC,CASSEGTGGYEQYF
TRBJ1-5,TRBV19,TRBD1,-,TGTGCCAGTTCGGACAGGGTACAGCCCCAGCATTTT,CASSDRVQPQHF
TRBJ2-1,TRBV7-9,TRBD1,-,TGTGCCAGCAGCCCTGCGGCGGGACAGGACTACAATGAGCAGTTCTTC,CASSPAAGQDYNEQFF
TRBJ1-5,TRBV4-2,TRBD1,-,TGTGCCAGCAGCCAAGGGGGTTCAGGGGGGTGGCTGGAGAGCAATCAGCCCCAGCATTTT,CASSQGGSGGWLESNQPQHF
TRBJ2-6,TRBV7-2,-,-,TGTGCCAGCAGCTTATCGACTACCAACTCTGGGGCCAACGTCCTGACTTTC,CASSLSTTNSGANVLTF
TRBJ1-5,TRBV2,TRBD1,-,TGTGCCAGCAGTTCCGGGACAGTTAGCAATCAGCCCCAGCATTTT,CASSSGTVSNQPQHF
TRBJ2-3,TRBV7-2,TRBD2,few,TGTGCCAGCAGCTTAGTGGGGGGGGCAGATACGCAGTATTTT,CASSLVGGADTQYF
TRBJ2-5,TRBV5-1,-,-,TGCGCCAGCAGCTTGGGACAGCAAGAGACCCAGTACTTC,CASSLGQQETQYF
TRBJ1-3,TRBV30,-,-,TGTGCCTGGAGTGCGAAGAGCGTGGACACCATATATTTT,CAWSAKSVDTIYF
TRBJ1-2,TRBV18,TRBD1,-,TGTGCCAGCTCACCAAACCGGGACAGCTATGGCTACGCCTTC,CASSPNRDSYGYAF
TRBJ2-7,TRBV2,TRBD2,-,TGTGCCAGCAGTGAGCGGCTGGGCGGGGGGACCTCCTACGAGCAGTACTTC,CASSERLGGGTSYEQYF
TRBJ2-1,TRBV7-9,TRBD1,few,TGTGCCAGCAGCTTAGATCTAGGGGGCCTCTACAATGAGCAGTTCTTC,CASSLDLGGLYNEQFF
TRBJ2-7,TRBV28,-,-,TGTGCCAGCAGCCCAGGGTACTCCGAGCAGTACTTC,CASSPGYSEQYF
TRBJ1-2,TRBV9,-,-,TGTGCCAGTTCAGCGGACTATGGCTACACCTTC,CASSADYGYTF
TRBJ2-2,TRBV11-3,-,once,TGTGCCAGCAGGCAGAAGACCGGGGAGCTGTTTTTT,CASRQKTGELFF
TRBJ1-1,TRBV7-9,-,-,TGTGCCAGCAGCCGGGGAGTCGGCACTGAAGCTTTCTTT,CASSRGVGTEAFF
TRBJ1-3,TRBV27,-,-,TGTGCCAGCAGTTTATCGGGCCCTGGAGGGAACACCATATATTTT,CASSLSGPGGNTIYF
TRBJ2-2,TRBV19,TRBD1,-,TGTGCCAGTAAGGACAGGCCGAACACCGGGGAGCTGTTTTTT,CASKDRPNTGELFF
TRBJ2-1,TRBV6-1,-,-,TGTGCCAGCAGTGGAGGTAATAGTATGAATGAGCAGTTCTTC,CASSGGNSMNEQFF
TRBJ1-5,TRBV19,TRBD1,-,TGTGCCAGTAGACCCGAACAGGGGGCCGGGCAGCCCCAGCATTTT,CASRPEQGAGQPQHF
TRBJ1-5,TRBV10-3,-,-,TGTGCCATCTTACGCGGACAATACCTCATCCAGCCCCAGCATTTT,CAILRGQYLIQPQHF
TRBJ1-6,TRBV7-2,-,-,TGTGCCAGCAGCCCGGACAGTTTCGATTCACCCCTCCACTTT,CASSPDSFDSPLHF
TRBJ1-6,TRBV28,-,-,TGTGCCAGCAGCCCCGGGACAAACTTTTTGCCCCTCCACTTT,CASSPGTNFLPLHF
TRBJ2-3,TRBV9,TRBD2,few,TGTGCCAGCAGCCGGGAGGGACGAACCACAGATACGCAGTATTTT,CASSREGRTTDTQYF
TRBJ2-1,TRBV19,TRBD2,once,TGTGCCAGTAGTATAGGCCTAGCGGGGGGCAATGAGCAGTTCTTC,CASSIGLAGGNEQFF
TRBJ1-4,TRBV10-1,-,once,TGCGCCAGCAGTGTTCAGGGTAATGAAAAACTGTTTTTT,CASSVQGNEKLFF
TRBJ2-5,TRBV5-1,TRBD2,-,TGCGCCAGCTCCGTGCGTAGCGGGCAAGAGACCCAGTACTTC,CASSVRSGQETQYF
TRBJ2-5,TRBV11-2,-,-,TGTGCCAGCAGTAAAGAAGGGGGGGGGCGCGTTGAGACCCAGTACTTC,CASSKEGGGRVETQYF
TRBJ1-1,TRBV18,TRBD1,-,TGTGCCAGCTCACCATACAGGGGGCCGAACACTGAAGCTTTCTTT,CASSPYRGPNTEAFF
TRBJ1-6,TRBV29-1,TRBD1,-,TGCAGCGGCGGGGACAGTGATAATTCACCCCTCCACTTT,CSGGDSDNSPLHF
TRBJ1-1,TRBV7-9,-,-,TGTGCCAGCAGCCCGCCTGGGCCGAACACTGAAGCTTTCTTT,CASSPPGPNTEAFF
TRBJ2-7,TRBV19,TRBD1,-,TGTGCCAGTAGTATCGGGACAGCCTCCTACGAGCAGTACTTC,CASSIGTASYEQYF
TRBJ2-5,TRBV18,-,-,TGTGCCAGCTCACCACTCGAGGTCCAAGAGACCCAGTACTTC,CASSPLEVQETQYF
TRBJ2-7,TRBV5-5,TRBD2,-,TGTGCCAGCAGCTTGGCCCCTAGCGGGGTCTACGAGCAGTACTTC,CASSLAPSGVYEQYF
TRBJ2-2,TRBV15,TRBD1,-,TGTGCCACCTTGGGACAGAGGACCGGGGAGCTGTTTTTT,CATLGQRTGELFF
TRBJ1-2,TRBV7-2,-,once,TGTGCCAGCAGCTTAGCGCTAGCGGGCTACACCTTC,CASSLALAGYTF
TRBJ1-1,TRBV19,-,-,TGTGCCAGTAGTATATTGGCAGAATGGAGGAGCGCTGAAGCTTTCTTT,CASSILAEWRSAEAFF
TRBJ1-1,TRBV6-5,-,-,TGTGCCAGCAGCCCGGACAGAAGGAACACTGAAGCTTTCTTT,CASSPDRRNTEAFF
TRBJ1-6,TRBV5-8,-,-,TGTGCCAGCAGCTTCGGTTGGGAGGGTTCACCCCTCCACTTT,CASSFGWEGSPLHF